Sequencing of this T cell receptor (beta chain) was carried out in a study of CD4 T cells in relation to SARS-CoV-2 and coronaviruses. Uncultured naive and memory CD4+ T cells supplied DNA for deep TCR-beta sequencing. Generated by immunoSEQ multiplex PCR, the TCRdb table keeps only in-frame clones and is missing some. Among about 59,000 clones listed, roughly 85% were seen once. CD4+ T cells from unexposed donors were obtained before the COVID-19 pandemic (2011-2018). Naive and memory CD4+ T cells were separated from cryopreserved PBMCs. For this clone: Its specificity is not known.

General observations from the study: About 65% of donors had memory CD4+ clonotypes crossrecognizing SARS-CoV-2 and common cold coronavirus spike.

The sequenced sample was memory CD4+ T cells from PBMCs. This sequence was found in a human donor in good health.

CDR3 protein: CSARGLAGVETQYF. The CDR3 nucleotides read TGCAGCGCCAGAGGACTAGCGGGAGTGGAGACCCAGTACTTC. The rearrangement links TRBV29-1 to TRBJ2-5; 13 positions agree with TRBD2. The J segment lost 5 bases and the V segment lost 7 bases, leaving 7 bases of the junction unmatched. The CDR3 spans 14 residues. Per the germline V gene, CDR1 is SQVTM and CDR2 is ANQGSEA.